The rows below give T cell receptor beta chains drawn from one sample of a study of blood T cell repertoires in COVID-19. Measured with immunoSEQ multiplex PCR; TCRdb has only the in-frame clones, and not every one. The table lists about 45,000 clones, around 80% of them singletons. The sample taken for sequencing was peripheral blood. These receptors came from a woman of 80 years or more with acute or convalescent COVID-19. The CDR3 runs from the conserved cysteine through the conserved F or W. A D gene is named only where the DNA matches it firmly. Clone sizes are given selectively: once, few, many, or a class where the clone is expanded.

v_gene: TRBV7-9
abundance: once
j_gene: TRBJ2-5
d_gene: TRBD2
CDR3aa: CASSLTSGGYQETQYF
CDR3nt: TGTGCCAGCAGCTTGACTAGCGGGGGGTACCAAGAGACCCAGTACTTC

v_gene: TRBV2
abundance: NA
j_gene: TRBJ2-3
d_gene: TRBD2
CDR3aa: CASSSTLAGVNTDTQYF
CDR3nt: TGTGCCAGCAGTTCAACTTTAGCGGGGGTAAACACAGATACGCAGTATTTT

v_gene: TRBV7-8
abundance: NA
j_gene: TRBJ1-2
d_gene: TRBD1
CDR3aa: CASSLVGRGEYGYTF
CDR3nt: TGTGCCAGCAGCTTAGTAGGCAGGGGGGAATATGGCTACACCTTC

v_gene: TRBV27
abundance: NA
j_gene: TRBJ1-5
d_gene: NA
CDR3aa: CASTDNFSENQPQHF
CDR3nt: TGTGCCAGTACGGACAACTTCTCGGAGAATCAGCCCCAGCATTTT

v_gene: TRBV19
abundance: few
j_gene: TRBJ1-5
d_gene: TRBD1
CDR3aa: CASLNQGDGRQPQHF
CDR3nt: TGTGCCAGCCTTAACCAGGGGGACGGCAGACAGCCCCAGCATTTT

v_gene: TRBV29-1
abundance: NA
j_gene: TRBJ2-1
d_gene: TRBD2
CDR3aa: CSVDFLAGPPSYNEQFF
CDR3nt: TGCAGCGTTGATTTTCTAGCGGGCCCGCCCTCCTACAATGAGCAGTTCTTC

v_gene: TRBV5-6
abundance: once
j_gene: TRBJ1-1
d_gene: TRBD1
CDR3aa: CASSLGDRVTEAFF
CDR3nt: TGTGCCAGCAGCTTGGGGGACAGGGTCACTGAAGCTTTCTTT

v_gene: TRBV24-1
abundance: NA
j_gene: TRBJ2-3
d_gene: TRBD2
CDR3aa: CATSGTSGGSTDTQYF
CDR3nt: TGTGCCACCTCAGGGACTAGCGGGGGTAGCACAGATACGCAGTATTTT

v_gene: TRBV19
abundance: once
j_gene: TRBJ2-7
d_gene: NA
CDR3aa: CASSPFFDRTYEQYF
CDR3nt: TGTGCCAGTAGTCCTTTCTTCGACAGGACGTACGAGCAGTACTTC

v_gene: TRBV6-5
abundance: NA
j_gene: TRBJ2-3
d_gene: TRBD2
CDR3aa: CASSYLAGRFDTQYF
CDR3nt: TGTGCCAGCAGTTACCTAGCGGGGAGGTTTGATACGCAGTATTTT

v_gene: TRBV5-6
abundance: NA
j_gene: TRBJ1-5
d_gene: NA
CDR3aa: CASSLLGSPNQPQHF
CDR3nt: TGTGCCAGCAGCTTGTTGGGCAGCCCCAATCAGCCCCAGCATTTT

v_gene: TRBV6-1
abundance: NA
j_gene: TRBJ1-3
d_gene: NA
CDR3aa: CASSDLSPGNTIYF
CDR3nt: TGTGCCAGCAGTGACCTTTCTCCTGGAAACACCATATATTTT

v_gene: TRBV9
abundance: once
j_gene: TRBJ2-5
d_gene: NA
CDR3aa: CASSVLTGGKETQYF
CDR3nt: TGTGCCAGCAGCGTTCTGACCGGGGGAAAAGAGACCCAGTACTTC

v_gene: TRBV6-1
abundance: NA
j_gene: TRBJ1-2
d_gene: NA
CDR3aa: CASSEGTGGSSYGYTF
CDR3nt: TGTGCCAGCAGTGAGGGTACGGGAGGGTCTAGCTATGGCTACACCTTC

v_gene: TRBV5-8
abundance: NA
j_gene: TRBJ1-2
d_gene: NA
CDR3aa: CASSHIWLDGYTF
CDR3nt: TGTGCCAGCAGCCACATTTGGTTGGATGGCTACACCTTC

v_gene: TRBV7-7
abundance: once
j_gene: TRBJ2-5
d_gene: NA
CDR3aa: CASSLVTGQETQYF
CDR3nt: TGTGCTAGCAGCTTAGTCACAGGGCAAGAGACCCAGTACTTC

v_gene: TRBV7-9
abundance: NA
j_gene: TRBJ2-2
d_gene: TRBD2
CDR3aa: CASTQGTSGTGELFF
CDR3nt: TGTGCCAGCACGCAAGGGACTAGCGGAACCGGGGAGCTGTTTTTT

v_gene: TRBV19
abundance: NA
j_gene: TRBJ2-2
d_gene: TRBD1
CDR3aa: CASSTRQGGTGELFF
CDR3nt: TGTGCCAGTAGTACCCGACAGGGGGGCACCGGGGAGCTGTTTTTT

v_gene: TRBV7-9
abundance: NA
j_gene: TRBJ2-7
d_gene: NA
CDR3aa: CASSLGTGGLTFYEQYF
CDR3nt: TGTGCCAGCAGCTTAGGTACAGGTGGTTTGACATTCTACGAGCAGTACTTC

v_gene: TRBV7-2
abundance: NA
j_gene: TRBJ1-2
d_gene: NA
CDR3aa: CASSLGSTGNRAF
CDR3nt: TGTGCCAGCAGCTTAGGGTCAACAGGGAACCGTGCCTTC

v_gene: TRBV4-1
abundance: NA
j_gene: TRBJ1-2
d_gene: NA
CDR3aa: CASSIIGALNYGYTF
CDR3nt: TGCGCCAGCAGCATTATCGGAGCCTTAAACTATGGCTACACCTTC

v_gene: TRBV6-1
abundance: NA
j_gene: TRBJ1-2
d_gene: TRBD1
CDR3aa: CASSADGTGVLRGYTF
CDR3nt: TGTGCCAGCAGTGCCGACGGGACAGGGGTTTTACGGGGCTACACCTTC

v_gene: TRBV14
abundance: medium-sized
j_gene: TRBJ1-6
d_gene: NA
CDR3aa: CASSPWAAGPDSPLHF
CDR3nt: TGTGCCAGCAGCCCTTGGGCCGCAGGGCCGGATTCACCCCTCCACTTT

v_gene: TRBV6-5
abundance: NA
j_gene: TRBJ1-5
d_gene: NA
CDR3aa: CASRQSNQPQHF
CDR3nt: TGTGCCAGCAGACAGAGCAATCAGCCCCAGCATTTT

v_gene: TRBV15
abundance: NA
j_gene: TRBJ2-2
d_gene: NA
CDR3aa: CATSSRGEELFF
CDR3nt: TGTGCCACCAGCAGCAGGGGAGAGGAGCTGTTTTTT

v_gene: TRBV16
abundance: NA
j_gene: TRBJ1-1
d_gene: NA
CDR3aa: CASSQSTANTEAFF
CDR3nt: TGTGCCAGCAGCCAATCTACAGCCAACACTGAAGCTTTCTTT

v_gene: TRBV7-9
abundance: NA
j_gene: TRBJ2-1
d_gene: NA
CDR3aa: CASSLALGAGSYNEQFF
CDR3nt: TGTGCCAGCAGCTTAGCGCTAGGTGCGGGCTCCTACAATGAGCAGTTCTTC

v_gene: TRBV5-6
abundance: NA
j_gene: TRBJ2-1
d_gene: NA
CDR3aa: CASSLAAGAEPYNEQFF
CDR3nt: TGTGCCAGCAGCTTAGCCGCGGGGGCCGAGCCGTACAATGAGCAGTTCTTC

v_gene: TRBV6-2/TRBV6-3
abundance: few
j_gene: TRBJ1-1
d_gene: NA
CDR3aa: CASSQRGGVINTEAFF
CDR3nt: TGTGCCAGCAGTCAAAGGGGAGGAGTTATAAACACTGAAGCTTTCTTT

v_gene: TRBV9
abundance: NA
j_gene: TRBJ1-2
d_gene: TRBD1
CDR3aa: CASSDPTGKGVYGYTF
CDR3nt: TGTGCCAGCAGCGATCCGACAGGGAAGGGGGTCTATGGCTACACCTTC

v_gene: TRBV10-3
abundance: NA
j_gene: TRBJ2-7
d_gene: TRBD1
CDR3aa: CAISEGDRVRREYF
CDR3nt: TGTGCCATCAGTGAGGGGGACAGGGTTCGTCGAGAGTACTTC

v_gene: TRBV5-1
abundance: NA
j_gene: TRBJ2-3
d_gene: TRBD1
CDR3aa: CASSSDTGGTQYF
CDR3nt: TGCGCCAGCAGCTCGGACACAGGGGGAACGCAGTATTTT

v_gene: TRBV5-6
abundance: NA
j_gene: TRBJ1-2
d_gene: NA
CDR3aa: CASSFLTASGYTF
CDR3nt: TGTGCCAGCAGCTTTCTGACAGCTTCAGGCTACACCTTC

v_gene: TRBV25-1
abundance: NA
j_gene: TRBJ1-4
d_gene: TRBD1
CDR3aa: CASSVPGQIATNEKLFF
CDR3nt: TGTGCCAGCAGTGTTCCGGGACAGATCGCAACTAATGAAAAACTGTTTTTT

v_gene: TRBV27
abundance: NA
j_gene: TRBJ2-7
d_gene: TRBD1
CDR3aa: CASSSRQGAYEQYF
CDR3nt: TGTGCCAGCAGTTCTCGTCAGGGGGCCTACGAGCAGTACTTC

v_gene: TRBV30
abundance: NA
j_gene: TRBJ1-5
d_gene: TRBD1
CDR3aa: CAWSRARGVSNQPQHF
CDR3nt: TGTGCCTGGAGTAGAGCCAGGGGGGTCAGCAATCAGCCCCAGCATTTT

v_gene: TRBV7-6
abundance: few
j_gene: TRBJ1-1
d_gene: NA
CDR3aa: CASSLGRYTEAFF
CDR3nt: TGTGCCAGCAGCTTGGGCAGGTATACTGAAGCTTTCTTT

v_gene: TRBV5-1
abundance: NA
j_gene: TRBJ1-4
d_gene: TRBD1
CDR3aa: CASSFGQGVYEKLFF
CDR3nt: TGCGCCAGCAGCTTTGGACAGGGGGTATATGAAAAACTGTTTTTT

v_gene: TRBV6-1
abundance: NA
j_gene: TRBJ2-3
d_gene: NA
CDR3aa: CASSELDTQYF
CDR3nt: TGTGCCAGCAGTGAACTAGATACGCAGTATTTT

v_gene: TRBV6-4
abundance: NA
j_gene: TRBJ2-2
d_gene: NA
CDR3aa: CASSDRAGNTGELFF
CDR3nt: TGTGCCAGCAGTGACCGTGCGGGGAACACCGGGGAGCTGTTTTTT

v_gene: TRBV19
abundance: NA
j_gene: TRBJ2-4
d_gene: TRBD2
CDR3aa: CASSRLAGGEVAKNIQYF
CDR3nt: TGTGCCAGTTCGAGACTAGCGGGGGGAGAAGTAGCCAAAAACATTCAGTACTTC

v_gene: TRBV13
abundance: NA
j_gene: TRBJ2-3
d_gene: NA
CDR3aa: CASSPVWGGQSDTQYF
CDR3nt: TGTGCCAGCAGCCCAGTGTGGGGGGGCCAGTCAGATACGCAGTATTTT

v_gene: TRBV7-3
abundance: few
j_gene: TRBJ1-1
d_gene: NA
CDR3aa: CASSLTSATEAFF
CDR3nt: TGTGCCAGCAGCTTAACGAGCGCCACTGAAGCTTTCTTT

v_gene: TRBV7-2
abundance: NA
j_gene: TRBJ1-2
d_gene: TRBD1
CDR3aa: CASSLAGQAYGYTF
CDR3nt: TGTGCCAGCAGCTTAGCAGGACAGGCCTATGGCTACACCTTC

v_gene: TRBV27
abundance: NA
j_gene: TRBJ1-5
d_gene: NA
CDR3aa: CASSLSGQINQPQHF
CDR3nt: TGTGCCAGCAGTTTAAGCGGACAGATAAATCAGCCCCAGCATTTT

v_gene: TRBV29-1
abundance: NA
j_gene: TRBJ2-1
d_gene: TRBD2
CDR3aa: CSVQERGGPNEQFF
CDR3nt: TGCAGCGTTCAAGAGCGGGGGGGCCCTAATGAGCAGTTCTTC

v_gene: TRBV5-6
abundance: NA
j_gene: TRBJ2-5
d_gene: TRBD2
CDR3aa: CASSLKLAGRQETQYF
CDR3nt: TGTGCCAGCAGCTTGAAACTAGCGGGGCGACAAGAGACCCAGTACTTC

v_gene: TRBV6-6
abundance: NA
j_gene: TRBJ2-1
d_gene: TRBD1
CDR3aa: CASSRQGSYNEQFF
CDR3nt: TGTGCCAGCAGTCGACAGGGTTCCTACAATGAGCAGTTCTTC

v_gene: TRBV19
abundance: NA
j_gene: TRBJ2-7
d_gene: NA
CDR3aa: CASSNGTGPTYEQYF
CDR3nt: TGTGCCAGTAGTAACGGCACAGGGCCTACCTACGAGCAGTACTTC

v_gene: TRBV7-2
abundance: few
j_gene: TRBJ1-2
d_gene: NA
CDR3aa: CASSLFKGLSVYTF
CDR3nt: TGTGCCAGCAGCTTATTCAAGGGACTGTCCGTATACACCTTC

v_gene: TRBV27
abundance: NA
j_gene: TRBJ2-3
d_gene: NA
CDR3aa: CASSSRDVAAHTQYF
CDR3nt: TGTGCCAGCAGTTCAAGGGACGTAGCGGCGCATACGCAGTATTTT

v_gene: TRBV5-1
abundance: NA
j_gene: TRBJ2-2
d_gene: TRBD1
CDR3aa: CASSFRGRMDTGELFF
CDR3nt: TGCGCCAGCAGCTTCAGGGGGCGAATGGACACCGGGGAGCTGTTTTTT

v_gene: TRBV11-1
abundance: NA
j_gene: TRBJ1-2
d_gene: NA
CDR3aa: CASSQTPPGYGYTF
CDR3nt: TGTGCCAGCAGCCAAACACCTCCAGGCTATGGCTACACCTTC

v_gene: TRBV4-1
abundance: NA
j_gene: TRBJ2-2
d_gene: TRBD1
CDR3aa: CASSPKGQGADTGELFF
CDR3nt: TGCGCCAGCAGCCCAAAAGGACAGGGGGCGGACACCGGGGAGCTGTTTTTT

v_gene: TRBV18
abundance: NA
j_gene: TRBJ1-1
d_gene: TRBD1
CDR3aa: CASSPRGQGDTEAFF
CDR3nt: TGTGCCAGCTCACCACGCGGACAGGGGGACACTGAAGCTTTCTTT

v_gene: TRBV30
abundance: once
j_gene: TRBJ1-5
d_gene: NA
CDR3aa: CAWRKGSDEPQHF
CDR3nt: TGTGCCTGGAGGAAAGGGAGCGACGAGCCCCAGCATTTT

v_gene: TRBV5-1
abundance: NA
j_gene: TRBJ2-5
d_gene: NA
CDR3aa: CASSFSTGVQETQYF
CDR3nt: TGCGCCAGCAGCTTTAGCACAGGAGTCCAAGAGACCCAGTACTTC

v_gene: TRBV4-1
abundance: NA
j_gene: TRBJ1-1
d_gene: NA
CDR3aa: CASSQGEGYTEAFF
CDR3nt: TGCGCCAGCAGCCAAGGAGAGGGCTACACTGAAGCTTTCTTT

v_gene: TRBV5-1
abundance: NA
j_gene: TRBJ1-4
d_gene: NA
CDR3aa: CASSLGSATNEKLFF
CDR3nt: TGCGCCAGCAGCTTGGGGTCAGCAACTAATGAAAAACTGTTTTTT